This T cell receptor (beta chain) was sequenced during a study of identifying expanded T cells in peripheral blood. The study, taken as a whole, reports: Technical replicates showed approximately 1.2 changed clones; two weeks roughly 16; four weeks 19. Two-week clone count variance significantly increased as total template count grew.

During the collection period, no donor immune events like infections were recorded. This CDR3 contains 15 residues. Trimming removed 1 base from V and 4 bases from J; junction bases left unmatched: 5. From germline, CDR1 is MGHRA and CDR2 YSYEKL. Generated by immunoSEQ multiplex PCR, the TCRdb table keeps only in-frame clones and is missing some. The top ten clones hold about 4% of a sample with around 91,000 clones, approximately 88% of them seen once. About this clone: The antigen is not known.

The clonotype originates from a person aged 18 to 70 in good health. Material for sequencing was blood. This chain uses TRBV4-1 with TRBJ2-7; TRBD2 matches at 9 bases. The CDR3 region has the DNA TGCGCCAGCAGCCAAGGGACTAGCGCGGGTTACGAGCAGTACTTC. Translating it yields CASSQGTSAGYEQYF.